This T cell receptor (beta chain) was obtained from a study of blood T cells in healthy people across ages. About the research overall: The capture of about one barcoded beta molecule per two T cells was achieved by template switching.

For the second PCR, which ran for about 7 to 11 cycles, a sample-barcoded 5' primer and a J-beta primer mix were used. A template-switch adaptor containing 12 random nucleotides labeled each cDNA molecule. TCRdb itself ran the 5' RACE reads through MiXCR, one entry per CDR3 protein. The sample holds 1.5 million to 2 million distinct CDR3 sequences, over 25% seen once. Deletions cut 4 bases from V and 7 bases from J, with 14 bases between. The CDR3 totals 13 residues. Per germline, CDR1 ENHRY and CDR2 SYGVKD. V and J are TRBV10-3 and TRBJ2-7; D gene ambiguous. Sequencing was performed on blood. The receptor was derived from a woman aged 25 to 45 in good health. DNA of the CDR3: TGTGCCATCAGTGCGAGAGGAGAGAGGGAGCAGTACTTC. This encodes CAISARGEREQYF.